This note documents a single TCR beta chain sequence. This record comes from a study of OX40 agonist ivuxolimab in advanced cancers. Study overall: Patients were dosed intravenously with ivuxolimab at 0.01 to 10 mg/kg every 2 weeks.

Method: immunoSEQ multiplex PCR; TCRdb's copy keeps in-frame clones and lacks some. Here the sample spans under 60,000 clones, roughly 88% being singletons. This CDR3 spans 14 amino acids. CDR1 is SNHLY, CDR2 FYNNEI, per germline. Trimming stripped 1 base from V and 0 bases from J, with 6 bases between. The chain joins TRBV2 to TRBJ1-1; D unresolved. The clonotype originates from an adult with an advanced solid tumor such as melanoma, head and neck, liver or kidney cancer. Specimen: CD4+ or CD8+ T cells sorted from blood, collected in a trial of the OX40 agonist ivuxolimab. The CDR3 coding sequence is TGTGCCAGCAGTGAAGTTCAGATGAACACTGAAGCTTTCTTT. It encodes CASSEVQMNTEAFF.